Sequencing of this TCR beta chain was carried out in a study of T cells in Graves' hyperthyroidism and ophthalmopathy. Study in general: At initial diagnosis, before any treatment had begun, peripheral blood was obtained.

Losses at the gene ends were 7 bases for V and 5 bases for J; bases not matched to a gene: 8. This CDR3 region has 14 residues. CDR1 is SQVTM, CDR2 ANQGSEA, per germline. Template material for amplifying TCR beta CDR3 regions consisted of RNA transcripts. A set of HTBI primers served as the primers for a first-round RT-PCR of the TCR CDR3. TCRdb called the multiplex PCR reads again in MiXCR, with one record for every CDR3 protein. The table lists over 45,000 distinct CDR3 sequences, about 49% of them singletons, with 9.5% to 15% in the top ten. Patients having uncontrolled infection, another autoimmune disease, pregnancy or lactation were not included. Diagnostic decisions used clinical symptoms, serum thyroxine and TRAb, thyroid ultrasound and orbital computed tomography.

The TCR originated in a woman aged 30 to 39 with Graves' ophthalmopathy. The source material was blood. This chain connects TRBV29-1 to TRBJ1-1; 12 nucleotides match TRBD1. For the CDR3, the DNA is TGCAGCGGCTCCGGGACAGGGGGCTTTACTGAAGCTTTCTTT. This encodes CSGSGTGGFTEAFF.